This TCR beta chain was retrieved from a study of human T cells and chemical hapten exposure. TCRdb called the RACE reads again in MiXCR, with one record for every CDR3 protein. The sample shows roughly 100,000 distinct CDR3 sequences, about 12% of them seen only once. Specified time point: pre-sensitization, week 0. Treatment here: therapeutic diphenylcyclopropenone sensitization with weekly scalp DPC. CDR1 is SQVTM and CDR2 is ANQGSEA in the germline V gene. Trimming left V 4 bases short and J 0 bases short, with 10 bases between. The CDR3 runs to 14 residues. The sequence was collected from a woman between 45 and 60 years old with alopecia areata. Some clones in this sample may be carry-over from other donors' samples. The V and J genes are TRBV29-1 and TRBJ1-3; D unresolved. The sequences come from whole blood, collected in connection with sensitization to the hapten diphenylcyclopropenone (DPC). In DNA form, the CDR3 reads TGCAGCGTTGCGTGGGGAAACTCTGGAAACACCATATATTTT. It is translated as CSVAWGNSGNTIYF. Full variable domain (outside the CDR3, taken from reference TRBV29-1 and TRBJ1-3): SAVISQKPSRDICQRGTSLTIQCQVDSQVTMMFWYRQQPGQSLTLIATANQGSEATYESGFVIDKFPISRPNLTFSTLTVSNMSPEDSSIYLCSVAWGNSGNTIYFGEGSWLTVV.